These 27 T cell receptor beta chains were sequenced from one sample in a study of CD8 T cells in ankylosing spondylitis. TCRdb processed the 5' RACE reads anew with MiXCR; each CDR3 protein has one entry. The sample includes roughly 190,000 distinct CDR3 sequences, roughly 13% seen only once; the top ten take 16%. Sequenced input: blood, either unsorted or a sorted T cell fraction (not recorded which). The source of these receptors is a male donor with ankylosing spondylitis or in good health (not recorded which).

This clonotype was seen a few times. The CDR3 coding sequence is TGTGCCAGCAGTGAAGACGGACATGGCGCAACTAATGAAAAACTGTTTTTT. Its protein is CASSEDGHGATNEKLFF. The V call is TRBV2, the J call TRBJ1-4; TRBD1 is a possible D gene (5 bases). From germline, CDR1 is SNHLY and CDR2 FYNNEI. The ends were cut back, 1 base at V and 0 bases at J, with 12 bases in the middle. CDR3 size: 17 residues.

A few counts support this clonotype. The CDR3, as DNA: TGTGCCAGCAGTTTAGGCAGTAATTCACCCCTCCACTTT. It specifies CASSLGSNSPLHF. The chain links TRBV27 to TRBJ1-6; D is unresolved. Germline lookup yields CDR1 MNHEY and CDR2 SMNVEV (reference sequence). V was cut by 2 bases and J by 6 bases, with 5 bases left in between. CDR3 length: 13 amino acids.

The chain links TRBV30 to TRBJ2-7; 8 nucleotides line up with TRBD1. J lost 0 bases, V lost 4 bases, and 8 bases had no gene match. There are 15 residues in the CDR3. Germline V gene sequence: CDR1 GTSNPN, CDR2 SVGIG (reference sequence). The CDR3 here is CAWTSDRASSYEQYF. In nucleotides, the CDR3 is TGTGCCTGGACTTCGGACAGGGCGAGCTCCTACGAGCAGTACTTC.

The chain links TRBV4-1 to TRBJ2-7, with 10 bases matching TRBD2. V lost 1 base to trimming and J lost 6 bases; unmatched junction nucleotides: 6. The V gene's germline CDR1 is MGHRA and CDR2 YSYEKL. This CDR3 spans 15 amino acids. CDR3 loop: CASSQVPSGRAEQYF. The CDR3 nucleotides are TGCGCCAGCAGCCAAGTTCCGAGCGGGAGGGCCGAGCAGTACTTC.

This clonotype has a handful of counts. V and J are TRBV11-2 and TRBJ2-1; 7 bases match TRBD1. V lost 0 bases to trimming and J lost 5 bases; unmatched junction nucleotides: 7. Germline CDR1 SGHAT, CDR2 FQNNGV. The CDR3 loop spans 16 amino acids. The DNA for the CDR3 is TGTGCCAGCAGCTTAGATCAAGGGGGCGCTCACAATGAGCAGTTCTTC. Translated, it gives CASSLDQGGAHNEQFF.

The rearrangement links TRBV5-6 to TRBJ2-1; perhaps TRBD1 as D (5 bases). CDR1 SGHDT and CDR2 YYEEEE come from the germline V gene. Trimming stripped 0 bases from V and 2 bases from J, with 9 bases between. This CDR3 is built from 15 residues. CDR3 loop: CASSLVRTTYNEQFF. The CDR3 coding sequence is TGTGCCAGCAGCTTGGTTAGGACAACCTACAATGAGCAGTTCTTC.

In nucleotides, the CDR3 is TGCGCCAGCAGCCAAGGGGGCCAAAGGTGGTTATCTAATGGCAATGAGCAGTTCTTC. This encodes CASSQGGQRWLSNGNEQFF. The V call is TRBV4-1, the J call TRBJ2-1; TRBD1 is a possible D gene (5 bases). CDR1 and CDR2 from the germline V gene are MGHRA and YSYEKL. The CDR3 sequence is 19 residues long. Trimming shortened V by 1 base and J by 6 bases, and 25 bases separated the two germline ends.

This chain connects TRBV29-1 to TRBJ1-5; TRBD1 matches at 9 bases. Germline V gives CDR1 SQVTM, CDR2 ANQGSEA. The CDR3 has 13 residues. The V gene end was trimmed by 4 bases and the J gene end by 3 bases; junction bases not matched to a gene: 1. CDR3 bases: TGCAGCGTTGGGGACAGGGTCAATCAGCCCCAGCATTTT. Translating it yields CSVGDRVNQPQHF.

The chain links TRBV4-1 to TRBJ2-2; 10 positions match TRBD2. V was clipped by 1 base and J by 4 bases; unmatched bases: 3. Germline loops: CDR1 MGHRA, CDR2 YSYEKL. CDR3 size: 16 residues. This CDR3 is CASSQGLAGSTGELFF. The CDR3 DNA follows: TGCGCCAGCAGCCAAGGACTAGCGGGTAGCACCGGGGAGCTGTTTTTT.

This clonotype came up many times. The chain is built from TRBV4-1 and TRBJ2-2; 9 bases are a match to TRBD1. V gave up 1 base and J gave up 6 bases; unmatched junction bases: 6. There are 16 residues in the CDR3. CDR1 is MGHRA and CDR2 is YSYEKL in the germline V gene. The CDR3 region has the DNA TGCGCCAGCAGCCAAGGTGGCGGGACAGGGTCCGGGGAGCTGTTTTTT. It translates to CASSQGGGTGSGELFF.

The rearrangement links TRBV5-6 to TRBJ2-7, with D maybe TRBD1 (6 bases). The CDR3 has 15 amino acids. The V end lost 4 bases, the J end lost 3 bases, and 17 bases lay between the germline ends. Germline V gives CDR1 SGHDT, CDR2 YYEEEE. The CDR3 here is CASSVLTGSLYEQYF. In nucleotides, the CDR3 is TGTGCCAGCAGCGTTCTTACAGGGTCCCTCTACGAGCAGTACTTC.

In this sample, this clonotype turned up a few times. The CDR3 loop is CASSPGAPGTSGVLAYYEQYF. CDR3 nucleotide sequence: TGTGCCAGCAGTCCGGGGGCACCAGGGACTAGCGGGGTTCTCGCCTATTACGAGCAGTACTTC. The rearrangement uses TRBV6-2 or TRBV6-3 and TRBJ2-7; 13 bases line up with TRBD2. Unmatched junction bases numbered 23, after V lost 5 bases and J lost 4 bases. The CDR3 covers 21 residues. Germline CDR1 reads MNHEY; CDR2 reads SVGEGT.

The rearrangement joins TRBV5-1 to TRBJ1-1, with D possibly TRBD1 on 5 matching bases. Trimming took 1 base from V and 6 from J, leaving 10 bases between them. Germline-derived CDR1 and CDR2 are SGHRS and YFSETQ. The CDR3 totals 13 residues. CDR3 region: CASSLPGAAEAFF. The CDR3 bases are TGCGCCAGCAGCTTGCCCGGGGCGGCTGAAGCTTTCTTT.

The V and J genes are TRBV19 and TRBJ2-1; 11 nucleotides agree with TRBD2. The V and J ends lost 5 bases and 6 bases, in that order; junction bases with no gene match: 9. This CDR3 is 16 amino acids long. From germline, CDR1 is LNHDA and CDR2 SQIVND (reference sequence). The CDR3 sequence is CASSSIAGGPSNEQFF. For the CDR3, the DNA is TGTGCCAGTAGTTCTATAGCGGGGGGGCCCTCCAATGAGCAGTTCTTC. Looking up the rest from reference TRBV19 and TRBJ2-1 gives the full variable domain: DGGITQSPKYLFRKEGQNVTLSCEQNLNHDAMYWYRQDPGQGLRLIYYSQIVNDFQKGDIAEGYSVSREKKESFPLTVTSAQKNPTAFYLCASSSIAGGPSNEQFFGPGTRLTVL.

V gene TRBV11-2 combines with J gene TRBJ2-7; 7 nucleotides line up with TRBD1. The CDR3 loop spans 15 amino acids. The germline V gene has CDR1 SGHAT and CDR2 FQNNGV. V lost 5 bases to trimming and J lost 4 bases; unmatched junction nucleotides: 11. The chain's CDR3 is CASSDSTGLGYEQYF. The DNA of the CDR3 is TGTGCCAGCAGCGACTCGACAGGGCTGGGTTACGAGCAGTACTTC.

This chain connects TRBV5-1 to TRBJ1-1; TRBD1 matches 7 bases. From germline, CDR1 is SGHRS and CDR2 YFSETQ. This CDR3 region has 12 residues. Trimming took 5 bases from V and 11 from J; bases not matched to a gene: 9. CDR3 coding DNA: TGCGCCAGCAGTTCAGGGGACAGCGAGGCTTTCTTT. This translates into CASSSGDSEAFF.

This clonotype was counted between two and nine times. This chain links TRBV12-3 or TRBV12-4 with TRBJ2-3, with D possibly matching TRBD1 (6 bases). V was cut by 3 bases and J by 0 bases, with 10 bases left in between. This CDR3 comprises 15 residues. The CDR3 bases are TGTGCCAGCAGTTTCACAGGGCCAAGCACAGATACGCAGTATTTT. Amino acid sequence: CASSFTGPSTDTQYF.

This clonotype was seen a few times. This sequence joins TRBV7-9 and TRBJ1-6; D might be TRBD1 (5 bases). V was pared by 2 bases and J by 8 bases, with 13 bases between. CDR3 length equals 15 residues. The germline gives CDR1 SEHNR, CDR2 FQNEAQ (reference sequence). CDR3 DNA sequence: TGTGCCAGCAGCTTAAATGGGGGTCTGGATTCACCCCTCCACTTT. Translation gives CASSLNGGLDSPLHF.

As to this clonotype: Sequence at one end of the junction differs from germline and may be a read error. The chain employs TRBV3-1 and TRBJ2-3; 12 nucleotides align to TRBD2. CDR1 is LGHDT and CDR2 is YNNKEL in the germline V gene (reference sequence). The CDR3 is 18 residues long. In DNA, the CDR3 is TGTGCCACCAGCCCAGGACTAGCGGGGACCTCTAGCACAGATACGCAGTATTTT. Amino acids: CATSPGLAGTSSTDTQYF.

The chain has TRBV7-9 and TRBJ2-1; tentative D call: TRBD1 (6 bases). This CDR3 region has 14 residues. V gave up 2 bases and J gave up 9 bases, with 14 bases separating them. Germline V gene sequence: CDR1 SEHNR, CDR2 FQNEAQ (reference sequence). DNA of the CDR3: TGTGCCAGCAGCTTATGGTCAGGGGACGGTGAGCAGTTCTTC. It codes for CASSLWSGDGEQFF.

The chain carries TRBV7-9 and TRBJ2-5; D call uncertain. CDR1 is SEHNR, CDR2 FQNEAQ, per germline (reference sequence). Trimming took 3 bases from V and 0 from J, leaving 17 bases between them. This CDR3 spans 17 amino acids. The CDR3 region is CASSFTHSSANQETQYF. CDR3 bases: TGTGCCAGCAGCTTTACCCATTCATCGGCTAACCAAGAGACCCAGTACTTC.

This clonotype was recorded many times. V is TRBV29-1 and J is TRBJ2-1; maybe TRBD2 (5 bases). The CDR3 contains 12 residues. With 0 bases removed from V and 8 bases from J, the gap between germline ends came to 8 bases. Germline-derived CDR1 and CDR2 are SQVTM and ANQGSEA. CDR3 protein: CSVEDRGYEQFF. Written as DNA, the CDR3 is TGCAGCGTTGAAGATCGGGGATATGAGCAGTTCTTC.

The J gene is TRBJ1-6, the V gene TRBV5-1; D unresolved. The V and J ends lost 0 bases and 5 bases respectively, with 6 bases between them. Germline CDR1 and CDR2: SGHRS and YFSETQ. This CDR3 contains 14 residues. CDR3 sequence (DNA): TGCGCCAGCAGCTTGGGGACGGATAATTCACCCCTCCACTTT. Translated: CASSLGTDNSPLHF.

The chain is built from TRBV11-3 and TRBJ2-7; no clear D. Trimming removed 4 bases from V and 5 bases from J, with 9 bases in between. CDR3 length: 12 residues. Germline CDR1 reads SGHNT; CDR2 reads YENEEA. CDR3 bases: TGTGCCAGCAGCTCTCATTCCCACGAGCAGTACTTC. Its translation: CASSSHSHEQYF.

This clonotype was detected ten times or more. J is TRBJ2-3 and V is TRBV12-3 or TRBV12-4; 10 nucleotides line up with TRBD2. The V gene end was trimmed by 4 bases and the J gene end by 3 bases; junction bases not matched to a gene: 1. CDR3 length: 14 amino acids. The CDR3 DNA reads as TGTGCCAGCAGTTGGACTAGCGGAACAGATACGCAGTATTTT. Encoded protein: CASSWTSGTDTQYF.

This clonotype was counted a few times. Here the CDR3 reads CASSSPRDRGNIGTDTQYF. The CDR3, as DNA: TGTGCCAGCAGCTCACCCCGGGACAGGGGGAATATAGGCACAGATACGCAGTATTTT. V usage is TRBV11-2 and J usage is TRBJ2-3, with TRBD1 identical over 11 bases. There are 19 residues in the CDR3. Per germline, CDR1 SGHAT and CDR2 FQNNGV. The J segment lost 1 base and the V segment lost 4 bases, leaving 13 bases of the junction unmatched.

The rearrangement joins TRBV24-1 to TRBJ1-6; 9 positions agree with TRBD1. Germline V CDR1 and CDR2: KGHDR, SFDVKD. Trimming removed 1 base from V and 8 bases from J; junction bases left unmatched: 5. The CDR3 runs to 16 residues. The CDR3 here is CATSDFGDRVDSPLHF. CDR3 DNA: TGTGCCACCAGTGATTTCGGGGACAGGGTGGATTCACCCCTCCACTTT.